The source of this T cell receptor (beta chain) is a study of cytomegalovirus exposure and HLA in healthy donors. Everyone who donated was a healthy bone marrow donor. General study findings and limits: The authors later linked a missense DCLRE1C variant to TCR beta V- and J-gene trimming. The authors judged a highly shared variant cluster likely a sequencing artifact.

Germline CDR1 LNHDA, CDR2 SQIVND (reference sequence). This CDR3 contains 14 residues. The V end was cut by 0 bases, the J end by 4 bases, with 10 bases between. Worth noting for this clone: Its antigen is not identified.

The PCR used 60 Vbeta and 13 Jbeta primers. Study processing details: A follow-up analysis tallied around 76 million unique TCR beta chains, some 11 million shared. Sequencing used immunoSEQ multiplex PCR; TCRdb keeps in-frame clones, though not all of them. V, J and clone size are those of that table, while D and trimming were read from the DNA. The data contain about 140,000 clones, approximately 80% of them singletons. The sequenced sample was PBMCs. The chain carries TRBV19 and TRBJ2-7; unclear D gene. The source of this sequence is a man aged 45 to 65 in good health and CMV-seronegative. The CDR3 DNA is TGTGCCAGTAGTATAGATCATACCAGGTACGAGCAGTACTTC. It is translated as CASSIDHTRYEQYF.